This passage covers 23 T cell receptor beta chains from one sample sequenced in a study of blood T cells in healthy people across ages. Then a second PCR, running about 6 to 11 cycles, was carried out with a sample-barcoded 5' primer and a J-beta primer mix. TCRdb reanalysed the 5' RACE reads using MiXCR and keeps one entry per CDR3 protein. The repertoire holds fewer than 2 million distinct CDR3 sequences, with approximately 39% as singletons. Sequenced input: blood. The receptors originated from a human donor in good health.

This sequence joins TRBV27 and TRBJ1-2, with 7 bases aligning to TRBD1. V lost 6 bases and J lost 4; bases outside the gene matches: 8. Germline CDR1 is MNHEY and CDR2 is SMNVEV (reference sequence). The CDR3 has 14 residues. CDR3 sequence: CASRQTGRSYGYTF. In nucleotides, the CDR3 is TGTGCCAGCAGACAGACAGGGAGGAGCTATGGCTACACCTTC.

This clonotype has only a few counts. This chain links TRBV4-3 with TRBJ1-2, with D possibly TRBD1 on 6 matching bases. Germline CDR1 and CDR2: LGHNA and YSLEER. V was cut by 0 bases and J by 8 bases, with 19 bases left in between. The CDR3 is made up of 16 amino acids. CDR3 sequence reads: CASSQDLQGPMEGYTF. The CDR3 DNA reads TGCGCCAGCAGCCAAGATCTCCAGGGGCCAATGGAGGGCTACACCTTC.

On this clonotype itself: An end of the junction does not agree with germline; a read error may underlie this. The V gene is TRBV29-1, the J gene TRBJ2-4; no definite D call. Germline V gene sequence: CDR1 SQVTM, CDR2 ANQGSEA. The CDR3 has 14 amino acids. The CDR3 DNA follows: TGCAGCGTTGAAGGGCTTGTTCAGCAAGAGACCCAGGACTTC. Amino acids: CSVEGLVQQETQDF.

The table lists this clonotype with a few counts. The V gene is TRBV4-3, the J gene TRBJ2-7, with 9 bases aligning to TRBD1. Per the germline V gene, CDR1 is LGHNA and CDR2 is YSLEER. With V trimmed by 0 bases and J by 9 bases, 9 bases remained unmatched. The CDR3 spans 15 residues. This chain's CDR3 is CASSQDRTGEERQYF. CDR3 in DNA: TGCGCCAGCAGCCAAGATAGGACAGGGGAAGAACGGCAGTACTTC.

This clonotype has a handful of counts. This chain uses TRBV12-3 or TRBV12-4 with TRBJ1-2; 7 bases are a match to TRBD1. This CDR3 spans 15 amino acids. With 3 bases clipped from V and 2 bases from J, the junction kept 6 bases outside the gene matches. Written as DNA, the CDR3 is TGTGCCAGCAGTTTCGGGACAGTAGAAAACTATGGCTACACCTTC. Its translation is CASSFGTVENYGYTF.

The CDR3 spells CSARESGHAKNIQYF. The DNA of the CDR3 is TGCAGTGCTAGAGAGTCGGGCCACGCCAAAAACATTCAGTACTTC. This sequence joins TRBV20-1 and TRBJ2-4; no clear D. The germline V gene encodes CDR1 DFQATT and CDR2 SNEGSKA (reference sequence). Trimming took off 0 bases at V and 1 base at J, with 10 bases between the two ends. The length of the CDR3 is 15 residues.

CDR3 residues: CASGLVQRGYPYNEQFF. The CDR3 DNA reads as TGTGCTAGTGGTTTGGTACAACGGGGTTACCCATACAATGAGCAGTTCTTC. The rearrangement joins TRBV12-5 to TRBJ2-1; D possibly corresponds to TRBD2 (5 bases). Between the trimmed V and J ends, which lost 0 bases and 4 bases, there was a span of 16 bases. Germline V gives CDR1 LGHNT, CDR2 FRNRAP. The CDR3 has 17 amino acids.

This clonotype has just one count. A read error may explain this, as a much larger clone is one base away. V gene TRBV6-5 combines with J gene TRBJ2-4; a weak D match, TRBD1 (6 bases). This CDR3 has 13 residues. Trimming cost V 2 bases and J 11 bases, with 13 bases left between them. Per the germline V gene, CDR1 is MNHEY and CDR2 is SVGAGI. In nucleotides, the CDR3 is TGTGCCAGCAGTTACGAAGACAGGACCCTTCAGTACTTC. Translating gives CASSYEDRTLQYF.

This clonotype was counted a few times. This rearrangement joins TRBV6-4 to TRBJ2-1; 7 nucleotides align to TRBD1. The length of the CDR3 is 16 residues. V lost 6 bases, J lost 2 bases, and 10 bases stayed unmatched. The V gene's germline CDR1 is MRHNA and CDR2 SNTAGT. CDR3 DNA sequence: TGTGCCAGCAGCCTACAGGGGAAGGTAACCTACAATGAGCAGTTCTTC. Translation gives CASSLQGKVTYNEQFF.

The chain recombines TRBV28 with TRBJ2-5, with TRBD2 matching 8 bases. CDR1 MDHEN and CDR2 SYDVKM come from the germline V gene. CDR3 length equals 16 residues. V dropped 3 bases and J dropped 2; count of bases not matched to a gene: 8. The CDR3 nucleotides are TGTGCCAGCAGTTTTGCGGGGGGCAATTGGCAAGAGACCCAGTACTTC. It encodes CASSFAGGNWQETQYF.

The V and J genes are TRBV5-1 and TRBJ2-7; D is unclear. The CDR3 length is 14 residues. Trimming removed 5 bases from V and 0 bases from J, with 12 bases in between. In germline, CDR1 is SGHRS, CDR2 YFSETQ. For the CDR3, the DNA is TGCGCCAGCAGTGATCAGAGGCGCTCCTACGAGCAGTACTTC. It codes for CASSDQRRSYEQYF.

The genes are TRBV7-2 and TRBJ1-2; 9 bases line up with TRBD1. The germline V gene encodes CDR1 SGHTA and CDR2 FQGNSA. Trimming cost V 4 bases and J 7 bases; bases outside gene matches: 10. The CDR3 length is 15 residues. The CDR3 region is CASSSGDRASGGYTF. CDR3 DNA: TGTGCCAGCAGCTCGGGGGACAGGGCATCCGGTGGCTACACCTTC.

The genes are TRBV5-1 and TRBJ2-7, with 7 bases lining up with TRBD1. Germline CDR1 reads SGHRS; CDR2 reads YFSETQ. This CDR3 spans 15 amino acids. Trimming at V came to 2 bases and at J to 2 bases, leaving 7 bases not matched to a gene. CDR3 sequence (DNA): TGCGCCAGCAGCTTAGGACAGGACGGACCCTACGAGCAGTACTTC. It specifies CASSLGQDGPYEQYF.

This clonotype was seen a single time. The rearrangement joins TRBV29-1 to TRBJ1-1, with D uncertain. The CDR3 length is 14 residues. Looked up from germline, CDR1 is SQVTM and CDR2 is ANQGSEA. Between the trimmed V and J ends, which lost 7 bases and 1 base, there was a span of 16 bases. DNA for the CDR3: TGCAGCGCCAGAACAATTGTGGGGAACACTGAAGCTTTCTTT. It specifies CSARTIVGNTEAFF.

CDR3 region: CASSLHPGESYEQYF. The CDR3 coding sequence is TGTGCCAGCAGCTTACATCCGGGGGAGTCCTACGAGCAGTACTTC. The J gene is TRBJ2-5, the V gene TRBV7-2, with a tentative D call TRBD2 (6 bases). The J call is doubtful: the DNA matches TRBJ2-7 better. Germline CDR1 and CDR2: SGHTA and FQGNSA. The length of the CDR3 is 15 residues.

This clonotype was detected only once. The CDR3 bases are TGCAGTGCGGGCCCCATACAGGGGCTCCAAGAGACCCAGTACTTC. Protein: CSAGPIQGLQETQYF. The chain employs TRBV20-1 and TRBJ2-5; the match to TRBD1 covers 7 bases. Germline lookup yields CDR1 DFQATT and CDR2 SNEGSKA (reference sequence). Trimming at V came to 6 bases and at J to 1 base, leaving 11 bases not matched to a gene. The CDR3 is 15 residues long.

CDR3 sequence: CSARSNLSGGPLSSYNEQYF. The CDR3 coding sequence is TGCAGTGCTAGATCGAACCTAAGCGGGGGCCCTCTTAGCTCCTACAATGAGCAGTACTTC. V gene TRBV20-1 combines with J gene TRBJ2-1; TRBD2 matches 8 bases. The end of the DNA aligns better with TRBJ2-7, so the J call may be wrong. The CDR3 runs to 20 residues. In germline, CDR1 is DFQATT, CDR2 SNEGSKA (reference sequence).

The V call is TRBV4-1, the J call TRBJ1-2; weak D call: TRBD1 (6 bases). Germline V gives CDR1 MGHRA, CDR2 YSYEKL. V was cut by 9 bases and J by 6 bases, with 26 bases left in between. CDR3 length: 16 amino acids. In nucleotides, the CDR3 is TGCGCCAGTAGCGTTCAACAGGGTCGGGGTGAGAATGGCTACACCTTC. It translates to CASSVQQGRGENGYTF.

The gene calls are TRBV20-1 and TRBJ2-5; D might be TRBD2 (6 bases). The end of the DNA is better explained by TRBJ2-7, so the J call may be wrong. The V gene's germline CDR1 is DFQATT and CDR2 SNEGSKA (reference sequence). This CDR3 spans 14 amino acids. The CDR3 region is CSASGGTYGDEQYF. CDR3 DNA sequence: TGCAGTGCTAGCGGCGGGACCTACGGGGACGAGCAGTACTTC.

The chain uses TRBV20-1 and TRBJ2-1, with D maybe TRBD1 (5 bases). Trimming shortened V by 3 bases and J by 0 bases, and 15 bases separated the two germline ends. Germline V gene data show CDR1 as DFQATT and CDR2 as SNEGSKA (reference sequence). This CDR3 spans 16 amino acids. CDR3 bases: TGCAGTGCTAGTAAGACAGATACTAACTCCTACAATGAGCAGTTCTTC. Its protein product is CSASKTDTNSYNEQFF.

J is TRBJ1-4 and V is TRBV7-2; 9 nucleotides line up with TRBD1. CDR3 size: 14 residues. The germline V gene encodes CDR1 SGHTA and CDR2 FQGNSA. The V segment lost 5 bases and the J segment 8 bases; nucleotides outside the gene matches: 6. The CDR3: CASSRGQGREKLFF. As DNA, the CDR3 is TGTGCCAGCAGCAGAGGACAGGGGCGCGAAAAACTGTTTTTT.

This clonotype has just one count. V and J are TRBV4-2 and TRBJ2-2, with D possibly matching TRBD1 (6 bases). The CDR3 extends over 18 amino acids. The V gene's germline CDR1 is LGHNA and CDR2 YNFKEQ. Trimming stripped 0 bases from V and 4 bases from J, with 18 bases between. This chain's CDR3 is CASSQDLSGRGFTGELFF. CDR3 bases: TGTGCCAGCAGCCAAGATCTTTCGGGCAGGGGATTCACCGGGGAGCTGTTTTTT.

This chain uses TRBV3-1 with TRBJ2-7, with TRBD1 matching over 8 bases. CDR1 LGHDT and CDR2 YNNKEL come from the germline V gene (reference sequence). V lost 6 bases and J lost 4; bases outside the gene matches: 14. The CDR3 has 16 residues. For the CDR3, the DNA is TGTGCCAGCAGTTTAGAGGCGGACAGGGTTCGGTACGAGCAGTACTTC. It codes for CASSLEADRVRYEQYF.